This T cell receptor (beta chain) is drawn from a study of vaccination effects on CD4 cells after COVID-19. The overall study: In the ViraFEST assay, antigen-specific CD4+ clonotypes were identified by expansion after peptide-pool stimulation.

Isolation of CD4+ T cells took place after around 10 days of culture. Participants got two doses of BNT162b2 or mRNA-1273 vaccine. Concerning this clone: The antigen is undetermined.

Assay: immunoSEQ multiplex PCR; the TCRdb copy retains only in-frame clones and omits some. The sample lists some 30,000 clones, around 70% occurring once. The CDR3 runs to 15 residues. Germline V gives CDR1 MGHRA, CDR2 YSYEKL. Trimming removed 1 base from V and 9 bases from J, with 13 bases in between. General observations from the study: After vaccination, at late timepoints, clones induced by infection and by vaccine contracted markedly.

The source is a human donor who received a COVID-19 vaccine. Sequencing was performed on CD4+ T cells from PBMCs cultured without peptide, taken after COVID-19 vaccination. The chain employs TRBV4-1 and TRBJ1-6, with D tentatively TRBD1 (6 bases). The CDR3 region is CASSQASGAFSPLHF. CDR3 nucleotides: TGCGCCAGCAGCCAAGCTTCGGGGGCTTTTTCACCCCTCCACTTT.